This TCR beta chain was sequenced during a study of PD-1 blockade in classical Hodgkin lymphoma. Each patient experienced a relapse that followed autologous stem cell transplantation, and brentuximab vedotin exposure varied. Each best response was a complete response, a partial response or progressive disease. Profiled with immunoSEQ multiplex PCR; TCRdb holds only in-frame clones, not every one. Here the sample spans roughly 10,000 clones, 80% being singletons. Overall study results and limits: A significant rise in TCR diversity by C4D1 was seen for CD4+ but not CD8+ cells. Some patients started nivolumab under 1 year after ASCT, and they were excluded. When set against healthy donors, newly diagnosed patients were reported to show lower baseline TCR diversity.

CDR3 length: 15 residues. Trimming removed 4 bases from V and 6 bases from J; junction bases left unmatched: 4. Germline-derived CDR1 and CDR2 are SGHRS and YFSETQ. On this clone: What it binds is not known.

Sequences were derived from peripheral blood mononuclear cells (PBMCs), sampled before the second cycle of nivolumab. The clonotype comes from a human donor with classical Hodgkin lymphoma. The V call is TRBV5-1, the J call TRBJ2-2; 12 bases match TRBD2. In DNA, the CDR3 is TGCGCCAGCAGCCCCGGGACTAGCGGGTCCGGGGAGCTGTTTTTT. Translated, it gives CASSPGTSGSGELFF.